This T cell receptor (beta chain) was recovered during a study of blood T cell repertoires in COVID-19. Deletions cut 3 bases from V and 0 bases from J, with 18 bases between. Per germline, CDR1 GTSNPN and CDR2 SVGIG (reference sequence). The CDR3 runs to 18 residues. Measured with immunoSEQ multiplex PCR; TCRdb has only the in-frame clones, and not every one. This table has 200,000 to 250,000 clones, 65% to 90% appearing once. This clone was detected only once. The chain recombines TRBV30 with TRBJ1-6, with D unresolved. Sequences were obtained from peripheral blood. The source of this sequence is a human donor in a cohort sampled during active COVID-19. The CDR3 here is CAWRPLFARSSYNSPLHF. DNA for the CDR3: TGTGCCTGGAGGCCCCTCTTTGCGAGGAGCTCCTATAATTCACCCCTCCACTTT.